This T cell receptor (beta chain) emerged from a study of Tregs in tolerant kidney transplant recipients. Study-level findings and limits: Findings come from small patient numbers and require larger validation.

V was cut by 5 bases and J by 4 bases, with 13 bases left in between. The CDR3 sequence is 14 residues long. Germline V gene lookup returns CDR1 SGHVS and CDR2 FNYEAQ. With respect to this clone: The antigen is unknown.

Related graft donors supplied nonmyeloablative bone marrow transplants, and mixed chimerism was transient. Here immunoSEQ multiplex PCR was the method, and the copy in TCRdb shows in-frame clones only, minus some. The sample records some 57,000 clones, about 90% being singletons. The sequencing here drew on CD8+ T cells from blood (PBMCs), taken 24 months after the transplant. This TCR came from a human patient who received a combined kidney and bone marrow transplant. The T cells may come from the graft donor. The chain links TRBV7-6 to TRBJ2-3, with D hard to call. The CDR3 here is CASSPYSGADTQYF. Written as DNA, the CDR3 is TGTGCCAGCAGCCCCTATTCGGGTGCAGATACGCAGTATTTT.